This T cell receptor beta chain came from a study of cytomegalovirus exposure and HLA in healthy donors. The junction had 19 bases not matched to a gene; V was cut back by 4 bases and J by 10 bases. The CDR3 covers 17 residues. From germline, CDR1 is SGHRS and CDR2 YFSETQ. The PCR was carried out with 60 Vbeta primers and 13 Jbeta primers. Repertoires were generated with immunoSEQ multiplex PCR, while TCRdb's copy carries only in-frame clones and drops some. Of approximately 220,000 clones in the sample, over 80% were seen once. The chain is built from TRBV5-1 and TRBJ2-1; 8 nucleotides match TRBD1. Sequenced input: PBMCs. The sequence came from a boy aged 2 to 9 in good health and CMV-seronegative. CDR3 DNA: TGCGCCAGCAGCCCTACAATGACAGGGGTAAGGAATGGAGAGCAGTTCTTC. Amino acid sequence: CASSPTMTGVRNGEQFF. Variable domain in full (rest from reference TRBV5-1 and TRBJ2-1): KAGVTQTPRYLIKTRGQQVTLSCSPISGHRSVSWYQQTPGQGLQFLFEYFSETQRNKGNFPGRFSGRQFSNSRSEMNVSTLELGDSALYLCASSPTMTGVRNGEQFFGPGTRLTVL.